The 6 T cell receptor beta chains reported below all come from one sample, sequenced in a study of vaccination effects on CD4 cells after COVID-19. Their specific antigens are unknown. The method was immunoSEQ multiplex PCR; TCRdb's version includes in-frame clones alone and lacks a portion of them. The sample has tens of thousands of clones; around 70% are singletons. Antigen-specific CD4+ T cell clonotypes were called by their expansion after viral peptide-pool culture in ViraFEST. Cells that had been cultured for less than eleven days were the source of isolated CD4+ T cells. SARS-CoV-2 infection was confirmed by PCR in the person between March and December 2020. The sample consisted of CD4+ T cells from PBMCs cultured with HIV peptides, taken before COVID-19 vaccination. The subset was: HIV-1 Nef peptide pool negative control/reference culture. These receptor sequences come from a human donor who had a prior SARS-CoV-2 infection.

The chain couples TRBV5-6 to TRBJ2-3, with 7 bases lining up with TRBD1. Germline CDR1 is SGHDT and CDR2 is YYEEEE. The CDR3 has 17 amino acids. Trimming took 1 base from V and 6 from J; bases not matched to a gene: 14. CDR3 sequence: CASSLSDPLKGADTQYF. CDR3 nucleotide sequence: TGTGCCAGCAGCTTGTCAGACCCCTTAAAGGGGGCGGATACGCAGTATTTT. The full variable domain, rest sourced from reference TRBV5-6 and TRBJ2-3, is DAGVTQSPTHLIKTRGQQVTLRCSPKSGHDTVSWYQQALGQGPQFIFQYYEEEERQRGNFPDRFSGHQFPNYSSELNVNALLLGDSALYLCASSLSDPLKGADTQYFGPGTRLTVL.

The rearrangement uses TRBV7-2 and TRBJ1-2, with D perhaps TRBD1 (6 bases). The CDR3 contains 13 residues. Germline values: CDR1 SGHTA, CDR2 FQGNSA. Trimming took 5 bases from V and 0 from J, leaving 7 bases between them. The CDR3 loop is CASSRTANYGYTF. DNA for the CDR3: TGTGCCAGCAGCCGGACAGCTAACTATGGCTACACCTTC.

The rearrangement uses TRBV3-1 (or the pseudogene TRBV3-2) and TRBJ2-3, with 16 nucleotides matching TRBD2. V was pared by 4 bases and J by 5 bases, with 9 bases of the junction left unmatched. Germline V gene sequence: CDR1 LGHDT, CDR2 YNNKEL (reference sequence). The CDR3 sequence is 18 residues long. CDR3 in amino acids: CASSLGLAGGGPVDTQYF. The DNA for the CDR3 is TGTGCCAGCAGCCTGGGACTAGCGGGAGGGGGCCCAGTAGATACGCAGTATTTT.

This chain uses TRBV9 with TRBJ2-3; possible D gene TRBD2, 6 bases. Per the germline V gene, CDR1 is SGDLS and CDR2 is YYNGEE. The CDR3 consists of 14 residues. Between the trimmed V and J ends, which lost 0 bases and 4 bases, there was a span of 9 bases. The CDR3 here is CASSVAREADTQYF. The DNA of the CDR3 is TGTGCCAGCAGCGTAGCTAGGGAGGCAGATACGCAGTATTTT.

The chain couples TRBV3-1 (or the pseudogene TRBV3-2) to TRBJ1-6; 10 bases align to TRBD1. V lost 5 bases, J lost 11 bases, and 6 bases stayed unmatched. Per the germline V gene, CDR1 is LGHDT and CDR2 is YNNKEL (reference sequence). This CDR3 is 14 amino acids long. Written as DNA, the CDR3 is TGTGCCAGCAGCGCCACGGGACAGGGGCCACCCCTCCACTTT. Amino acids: CASSATGQGPPLHF.

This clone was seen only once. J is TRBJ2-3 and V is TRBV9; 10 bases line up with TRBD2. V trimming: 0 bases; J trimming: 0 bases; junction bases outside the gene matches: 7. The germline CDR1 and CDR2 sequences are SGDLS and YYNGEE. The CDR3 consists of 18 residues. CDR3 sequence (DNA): TGTGCCAGCAGCGTAGTAGGACTAGCGGCCTCTAGCACAGATACGCAGTATTTT. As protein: CASSVVGLAASSTDTQYF.